These 2 T cell receptor beta chains were all obtained from the same sample, sequenced in a study of shared clonotypes between healthy human individuals. CD45RO negativity and positive selection for CCR7 defined naive CD8 cells, a population that excluded terminally differentiated effector memory CD45RA+ cells. Using immunoSEQ multiplex PCR, the repertoire was profiled, and TCRdb retains in-frame clones only, with some absent. The table shows 550,000 to 650,000 clones, with roughly 95% occurring only once. Source material: naive CD8+ T cells sorted from blood. The receptors shown here come from a woman aged 30 to 39 in good health.

The chain links TRBV7-9 to TRBJ2-1; D might be TRBD1 (6 bases). Trimming took off 5 bases at V and 4 bases at J, with 15 bases between the two ends. Germline CDR1 reads SEHNR; CDR2 reads FQNEAQ (reference sequence). The length of the CDR3 is 15 residues. Here the CDR3 reads CASSPTGPLYNEQFF. The CDR3 region has the DNA TGTGCCAGCAGCCCGACAGGTCCTTTATACAATGAGCAGTTCTTC. The whole variable domain, filled in from reference TRBV7-9 and TRBJ2-1, reads DTGVSQNPRHKITKRGQNVTFRCDPISEHNRLYWYRQTLGQGPEFLTYFQNEAQLEKSRLLSDRFSAERPKGSFSTLEIQRTEQGDSAMYLCASSPTGPLYNEQFFGPGTRLTVL.

J is TRBJ2-7 and V is TRBV5-4, with D perhaps matching TRBD1 or TRBD2 (5 bases each). Germline values: CDR1 SGHNT, CDR2 YYREEE (reference sequence). CDR3 length: 14 amino acids. CDR3 nucleotide sequence: TGTATTTGCTGGGACGGATCTAACTCCTACGAGCAGTACTTC. It codes for CICWDGSNSYEQYF.